This T cell receptor (beta chain) was profiled in a study of shared clonotypes between healthy human individuals. Study-wide points: In the sorted subsets, rarefaction showed sequencing was incomplete despite large depth. In general, naive subsets displayed greater estimated richness than memory subsets did.

The V gene's germline CDR1 is SGHNT and CDR2 YYREEE (reference sequence). CDR3 length equals 14 residues. With 4 bases clipped from V and 10 bases from J, the junction kept 3 bases outside the gene matches. Terminally differentiated effector memory CD45RA+ cells were left out of the naive CD8 fraction, which was CD45RO-negative and positively selected for CCR7. All donors qualified as healthy HIV-negative adults and had experienced no recent acute infections or vaccinations. Each sample came from a Caucasian adult donor living in Nashville, Tennessee. The protocol was immunoSEQ multiplex PCR, while the TCRdb copy is restricted to in-frame clones and leaves out a portion. The sample yields 550,000 to 650,000 clones, approximately 96% seen once. As regards this clone: Its antigen remains unknown.

The V and J genes are TRBV5-4 and TRBJ1-6, with 12 bases that match TRBD1. The sequenced sample consisted of naive CD8+ T cells sorted from blood. The receptor was derived from a woman aged 25 to 39 in good health. The CDR3, as DNA: TGTGCCAGCAGCCTGGGACAGGGGGCGTCACCCCTCCACTTT. Its protein is CASSLGQGASPLHF.